Reported below is one T cell receptor (beta chain). In the source study's methods: Reference gene primer amplification in the assay estimated nucleated cell counts. Profiling relied on immunoSEQ multiplex PCR, and the TCRdb table lists in-frame clones only, not all of them. V and J calls and clone size are as listed in that table; D and trimming were resolved from the DNA. The table shows 250,000 to 350,000 clones, with around 89% occurring only once. The data derive from a study of blood T cell repertoires in COVID-19. Study summary: The United States, Italy and Spain provided the acute and convalescent COVID-19 samples. Sources were T cells, B-cell-depleted T cells, or PBMCs; the material itself was cDNA or gDNA.

The CDR3 loop spans 13 amino acids. Germline V gene data show CDR1 as MNHEY and CDR2 as SVGAGI. The V end was cut by 2 bases, the J end by 6 bases, with 10 bases between. The sequenced sample was peripheral blood. The chain uses TRBV6-5 and TRBJ1-1; D may be TRBD1 (5 bases). This receptor was identified in a man aged 18 to 35 who had recovered from COVID-19. Written as DNA, the CDR3 is TGTGCCAGCAGTTACGCTACAGGCTCTGAAGCTTTCTTT. Encoded protein: CASSYATGSEAFF.